This is a list of T cell receptor beta chains from one sample in a study of cytomegalovirus exposure and HLA in healthy donors. The repertoire was sequenced with immunoSEQ multiplex PCR; TCRdb's copy has only in-frame clones and lacks some. Of about 90,000 clones listed, 65% to 75% are singletons. Sequencing was performed on PBMCs. The source is a man aged 25 to 45 in good health and CMV-seronegative. CDR3s include the opening cysteine and the closing phenylalanine or tryptophan. Size is stated for part of the rows, as once, few or many counts, or as a class when the clone is expanded.

v_call: TRBV29-1; clone_size: .; cdr3_aa: CSVLHRDAYEQYF
v_call: TRBV27; clone_size: .; cdr3_aa: CASSSISMGELFF
v_call: TRBV5-6; clone_size: few; cdr3_aa: CASSLARQETQYF
v_call: TRBV5-6; clone_size: .; cdr3_aa: CASSLQVWGHEQYF
v_call: TRBV29-1; clone_size: once; cdr3_aa: CSVERGRGNEQFF
v_call: TRBV27; clone_size: once; cdr3_aa: CASRPGTAPYSNQPQHF
v_call: TRBV2; clone_size: .; cdr3_aa: CANPSVTEAFF
v_call: TRBV7-2; clone_size: .; cdr3_aa: CASSYFLAGALEQYF
v_call: TRBV5-4; clone_size: .; cdr3_aa: CASSTGTGVNEKLFF
v_call: TRBV10-3; clone_size: .; cdr3_aa: CAIREGQGAPTNEKLFF
v_call: TRBV15; clone_size: .; cdr3_aa: CATSGPRGGLTYGYTF
v_call: TRBV5-6; clone_size: .; cdr3_aa: CASSAQSNTEAFF
v_call: TRBV7-3; clone_size: .; cdr3_aa: CASSSLIGGEQFF
v_call: TRBV9; clone_size: .; cdr3_aa: CASSSTGDYNEKLFF
v_call: TRBV20-1; clone_size: .; cdr3_aa: CSASIGDTQYF
v_call: TRBV18; clone_size: .; cdr3_aa: CASSPLVTDTQYF
v_call: TRBV28; clone_size: .; cdr3_aa: CASSPQGLGEKLFF
v_call: TRBV7-3; clone_size: .; cdr3_aa: CASSPLTGGYEQYF
v_call: TRBV27; clone_size: .; cdr3_aa: CASGTSGSYEQYF
v_call: TRBV11-2; clone_size: .; cdr3_aa: CASSLAGWDRQYF
v_call: TRBV5-4; clone_size: .; cdr3_aa: CASRKWEGDEQYF
v_call: TRBV6-5; clone_size: .; cdr3_aa: CASGVAGSTYEQYF
v_call: TRBV5-4; clone_size: .; cdr3_aa: CASTPGQAGLNTEAFF
v_call: TRBV7-2; clone_size: .; cdr3_aa: CASTLRGAGGASYEQYF
v_call: TRBV7-2; clone_size: .; cdr3_aa: CASSLGPTRGYTF
v_call: TRBV4-1; clone_size: .; cdr3_aa: CASSHHGLAQETQYF
v_call: TRBV27; clone_size: .; cdr3_aa: CASREGSYNEQFF
v_call: TRBV7-2; clone_size: .; cdr3_aa: CASSLDTALLNEKLFF
v_call: TRBV20-1; clone_size: .; cdr3_aa: CSARLVNEQFF
v_call: TRBV6-5; clone_size: .; cdr3_aa: CASSFRTGAHEQYF
v_call: TRBV6-1; clone_size: .; cdr3_aa: CASRRGKEKLFF
v_call: TRBV5-4; clone_size: .; cdr3_aa: CASSLRAAGDEQYF
v_call: TRBV6-6; clone_size: .; cdr3_aa: CASSYGTASYEQYF
v_call: TRBV5-1; clone_size: .; cdr3_aa: CASSQTDIRANVLTF
v_call: TRBV6-4; clone_size: .; cdr3_aa: CASSDSQANTGELFF
v_call: TRBV28; clone_size: .; cdr3_aa: CASSSGLNEKLFF
v_call: TRBV28; clone_size: .; cdr3_aa: CASSFIQGARGVWGYTF
v_call: TRBV4-1; clone_size: .; cdr3_aa: CASSQDGTSADEQFF
v_call: TRBV2; clone_size: .; cdr3_aa: CASPEYRQGYYGYTF
v_call: TRBV11-2; clone_size: .; cdr3_aa: CASSPNRGWQTQYF
v_call: TRBV5-1; clone_size: .; cdr3_aa: CASSWDRAALMNTEAFF
v_call: TRBV5-4; clone_size: .; cdr3_aa: CASSFVVGTEAFF
v_call: TRBV4-1; clone_size: .; cdr3_aa: CASSQIQGAGEAFF
v_call: TRBV6-5; clone_size: .; cdr3_aa: CASSYSRVQGEGQYF